This T cell receptor (beta chain) was sequenced in a study of Ad26.COV2.S vaccination and SARS-CoV-2 variants (dated by TCRdb to about 2021). Concerning the study at large: Vaccine-arm donors were drawn from COV1001, a multicentre, randomized, double-blind, placebo-controlled phase I-IIa trial of Ad26.COV2.S in healthy adults. Ad26.COV2.S was administered intramuscularly at a dose of 5x10^10 or 1x10^11 viral particles, either as one shot or as two shots given 56 days apart. Sequencing of the TCRbeta repertoire served to evaluate the specificity and breadth of SARS-CoV-2-reactive T cell receptors following Ad26.COV2.S vaccination. The TCR-sequenced set comprised approximately 32 samples: around 20 Ad26.COV2.S vaccine recipients, 5 placebo recipients and 8 SARS-CoV-2 convalescent individuals. Trial participants were randomized into five groups of five: low-dose or high-dose Ad26.COV2.S given once or twice, or placebo on both occasions. Blinding of investigators to trial group allocation was maintained during experiments and outcome assessment.

TCRbeta CDR3 regions were sequenced with the immunoSEQ Assay. After extraction, genomic DNA underwent amplification by bias-controlled multiplex PCR, followed by high-throughput sequencing. Concerning the study's data processing: To quantify the absolute abundance of every unique TCRbeta CDR3 region, sequences were collapsed and filtered. Usable DNA was measured by amplifying reference genes present in all nucleated cells, and TCRbeta template counts were normalized to that usable DNA to estimate T cell fraction. Repertoire TCRs were annotated as SARS-CoV-2-specific when V gene, CDR3 amino acid sequence and J gene were exactly matched to a known reactive TCR set. MIRA supplied the reference SARS-CoV-2 TCR set, which was filtered for enrichment in COVID-19-positive ImmuneCODE repertoires so that public or cross-reactive TCRs were removed. Using the MIRA antigens, annotated TCRs were further analysed by specific ORF or by position within an ORF. Depth was the summed frequency of annotated unique rearrangements, while breadth was defined as annotated unique rearrangements over total unique productive rearrangements. Group comparisons of TCR breadth used two-sided Wilcoxon rank-sum tests. In TCRdb, the immuneACCESS table is reduced to in-frame sequences with V and J assigned. These tables do not hold every clone; where another copy was compared, an unresolved V gene accounts for under half, and the others remain unexplained. The D gene and trimming were derived from the DNA, and the V and J assignments and clone size from that table. Counted in this sample were about 460,000 clones; approximately 90% of them appeared once. The biggest ten clones account for about 1.7% of the sample.

Broader findings and caveats from the paper: Ad26.COV2.S recipients had higher spike-specific TCR breadth than placebo recipients (P = 0.0014). The study lacked the statistical power to compare responses across vaccine doses or regimens. After vaccination, substantial breadth of spike-specific CD8+ and CD4+ T cell responses was reported. The authors noted that the TCR breadth and depth analyses may have underestimated total T cell responses. Non-spike TCR breadth was comparable between vaccine and placebo recipients, consistent with the vaccine containing only spike.

For CDR1 and CDR2, the germline V gene lists KGHSH and LQKENI. From its cysteine to its phenylalanine, the CDR3 spans 14 amino acids. The entry retains the CDR3 DNA only, 42 bases that are in frame from base 1. The junction shows trimming of 3 bases on V and 1 base on J, plus 9 bases between the germline ends. This clone is a singleton in its sample. The antigen it recognizes is unknown. Base qualities were left out, and no much larger clone turns up one base away. The treatment or condition label for this specimen denotes: 15 to 20 received Ad26.COV2.S at low or high dose, single or two shots; roughly five received placebo; per-sample allocation not given. For vaccine and placebo recipients, the sequenced repertoires came from samples collected on day 63 after the first injection. Between 29 July and 7 August 2020, Cohort 1b enrolled 20 to 30 adults aged 18-55 years at one site in Boston, USA. Ad26.COV2.S consisted of a replication-incompetent adenovirus type 26 vector by which a prefusion-stabilized SARS-CoV-2 spike protein from the original Wuhan strain was expressed.

This receptor was identified in a person between 18 and 60 years old who received the Ad26.COV2.S COVID-19 vaccine or a placebo. Here the chain combines TRBV18 and TRBJ2-5; confidence is insufficient to name the D gene. The sequencing used peripheral blood, collected in a trial of Ad26.COV2.S vaccine versus placebo. The sequence in DNA is TGTGCCAGCTCACCGACGGTTATCCAAGAGACCCAGTACTTC. It specifies CASSPTVIQETQYF.